This T cell receptor (beta chain) was recovered during a study of response to subunit inactivated influenza vaccine. This clonotype was observed a single time. Its antigen remains unknown. TCRdb ran MiXCR on the RT-PCR reads and lists one entry per CDR3 protein. The sample includes almost 250,000 distinct CDR3 sequences, more than 10% of them seen just once. This CDR3 spans 15 amino acids. Germline V gene sequence: CDR1 MNHEY, CDR2 SMNVEV (reference sequence). With 3 bases clipped from V and 7 bases from J, the junction kept 8 bases outside the gene matches. Findings and limits, study-wide: It was the authors' suggestion that each seasonal influenza vaccination recruits few new T cells.

The chain recombines TRBV27 with TRBJ2-1, with 8 bases identical to TRBD1. This sample comprised non-naive T cells sorted from PBMCs, obtained roughly 15 days before vaccination. This TCR derives from a man aged 50 or older who received an inactivated influenza vaccine. The DNA for the CDR3 is TGTGCCAGCAGTTTCGGGCAGGGGGCGGGGAATGAGCAGTTCTTC. This codes for CASSFGQGAGNEQFF.